Listed here are 30 T cell receptor beta chains from one sample, sequenced in a study of T cell clones after liver transplantation. What these receptors recognize is not known. Sequencing of dividing CFSE-low cells from the MLR defined alloreactive TCRbeta sequences. Some clones are missing from TCRdb's copy, which holds only in-frame ones; the method was immunoSEQ multiplex PCR. The sample includes hundreds of clones, approximately 60% seen only once; the top ten take about 39%. The sample was CD8+ T cells from cultured PBMCs. The source is a human patient who received a liver transplant. Some T cells here may be from the graft donor.

The chain recombines TRBV5-6 with TRBJ2-7; the D is unclear. Trimming shortened V by 0 bases and J by 4 bases, and 5 bases separated the two germline ends. Germline CDR1 is SGHDT and CDR2 is YYEEEE. This CDR3 has 12 residues. CDR3 sequence: CASSLVGYEQYF. The CDR3 DNA sequence: TGTGCCAGCAGCTTGGTAGGATACGAGCAGTACTTC. Full variable domain (outside the CDR3, taken from reference TRBV5-6 and TRBJ2-7): DAGVTQSPTHLIKTRGQQVTLRCSPKSGHDTVSWYQQALGQGPQFIFQYYEEEERQRGNFPDRFSGHQFPNYSSELNVNALLLGDSALYLCASSLVGYEQYFGPGTRLTVT.

The rearrangement links TRBV7-9 to TRBJ1-1; D is uncertain. V gave up 5 bases and J gave up 5 bases, with 15 bases separating them. CDR3 length: 14 amino acids. Germline V gives CDR1 SEHNR, CDR2 FQNEAQ (reference sequence). CDR3 sequence reads: CASSARSEGTEAFF. For the CDR3, the DNA is TGTGCCAGCAGCGCCCGGTCCGAGGGTACTGAAGCTTTCTTT.

The chain recombines TRBV5-4 with TRBJ2-1; D may be TRBD2 (6 bases). V was cut by 3 bases and J by 8 bases, with 18 bases left in between. This CDR3 is 15 amino acids long. Germline V CDR1 and CDR2: SGHNT, YYREEE (reference sequence). The CDR3 DNA sequence: TGTGCCAGCAGCTACCGACGGGGGACCCCGGATGAGCAGTTCTTC. This codes for CASSYRRGTPDEQFF.

The V call is TRBV7-4, the J call TRBJ2-7, with TRBD1 identical over 10 bases. Germline lookup yields CDR1 SGHVT and CDR2 SQSDAQ. This CDR3 is 15 amino acids long. The V and J ends lost 3 bases and 1 base, in that order; junction bases with no gene match: 3. CDR3 protein: CASSFGTGASYEQYF. In DNA, the CDR3 is TGTGCCAGCAGCTTCGGGACAGGGGCGTCCTACGAGCAGTACTTC.

The genes are TRBV4-3 and TRBJ2-5; the match to TRBD2 covers 7 bases. V lost 0 bases to trimming and J lost 2 bases; unmatched junction nucleotides: 6. Germline V lookup: CDR1 LGHNA, CDR2 YSLEER. This CDR3 region has 16 residues. The CDR3 DNA follows: TGCGCCAGCAGCCAAGAGGGACTAACCCCGCAAGAGACCCAGTACTTC. Translation: CASSQEGLTPQETQYF.

The rearrangement uses TRBV5-8 and TRBJ2-4; TRBD2 is a possible D gene (5 bases). Trimming shortened V by 3 bases and J by 3 bases, and 7 bases separated the two germline ends. Germline V gives CDR1 SGHTS, CDR2 YDEGEE. The CDR3 totals 13 residues. DNA for the CDR3: TGTGCCAGCAGCTCGGGGATCAAAAACATTCAGTACTTC. Translating it yields CASSSGIKNIQYF.

Sample share makes this clone large. The V gene is TRBV6-1, the J gene TRBJ1-2, with 7 bases that match TRBD1. Germline CDR1 reads MNHNS; CDR2 reads SASEGT. This CDR3 is built from 15 residues. V shed 2 bases and J 0 bases; nucleotides not matched to a gene: 3. The DNA for the CDR3 is TGTGCCAGCAGTGAAACAGGGGCGACTAACTATGGCTACACCTTC. This sequence encodes CASSETGATNYGYTF.

The chain employs TRBV13 and TRBJ2-7; tentatively, D is TRBD2 (6 bases). This CDR3 has 13 amino acids. Germline V lookup: CDR1 PRHDT, CDR2 FYEKMQ (reference sequence). V gave up 10 bases and J gave up 2 bases, with 15 bases separating them. Written as DNA, the CDR3 is TGTGCCATCAGTAGCGGTGTAGCCTACGAGCAGTACTTC. It codes for CAISSGVAYEQYF.

The J gene is TRBJ2-7, the V gene TRBV27; TRBD2 agrees at 7 bases. Germline V gene sequence: CDR1 MNHEY, CDR2 SMNVEV (reference sequence). Unmatched junction bases numbered 6, after V lost 8 bases and J lost 2 bases. The CDR3 contains 13 residues. CDR3 loop: CASGHAGAYEQYF. CDR3 sequence (DNA): TGTGCCAGCGGACACGCGGGGGCCTACGAGCAGTACTTC.

This clone was seen a few times. The chain combines TRBV5-1 with TRBJ1-1; D possibly corresponds to TRBD1 (6 bases). The germline V gene has CDR1 SGHRS and CDR2 YFSETQ. V shed 2 bases and J shed 0 bases, with 8 bases lying between them. CDR3 length equals 14 residues. CDR3 sequence reads: CASSFTGMNTEAFF. The CDR3 coding sequence is TGCGCCAGCAGCTTTACAGGGATGAACACTGAAGCTTTCTTT.

In its sample, this clone is hyperexpanded. The chain couples TRBV5-4 to TRBJ2-7; D gene ambiguous. CDR1 is SGHNT and CDR2 is YYREEE in the germline V gene (reference sequence). This CDR3 is 12 amino acids long. V was pared by 0 bases and J by 4 bases, with 5 bases between. CDR3 DNA sequence: TGTGCCAGCAGCTTGGTAGGATACGAGCAGTACTTC. Amino acids: CASSLVGYEQYF. Full variable domain (rest looked up from reference TRBV5-4 and TRBJ2-7): ETGVTQSPTHLIKTRGQQVTLRCSSQSGHNTVSWYQQALGQGPQFIFQYYREEENGRGNFPPRFSGLQFPNYSSELNVNALELDDSALYLCASSLVGYEQYFGPGTRLTVT.

The chain uses TRBV9 and TRBJ1-4, with D perhaps matching TRBD1 (6 bases). V lost 7 bases to trimming and J lost 8 bases, with 18 bases between them. The CDR3 has 14 amino acids. Germline-derived CDR1 and CDR2 are SGDLS and YYNGEE. In DNA, the CDR3 is TGTGCCAGCGCTCCCGGGGGGGGGCGGGAAAAACTGTTTTTT. Protein product: CASAPGGGREKLFF.

This clone showed up just a few times. V gene TRBV27 combines with J gene TRBJ2-7; TRBD2 matches 9 bases. Germline V gene sequence: CDR1 MNHEY, CDR2 SMNVEV (reference sequence). This CDR3 comprises 17 residues. J gave up 2 bases and V 3 bases, and 11 bases lay outside the gene matches. The CDR3 is CASSFSSGEAPTYEQYF. CDR3 bases: TGTGCCAGCAGTTTCTCTAGCGGGGAGGCCCCCACCTACGAGCAGTACTTC.

Only a few counts were recorded for this clone. The V and J genes are TRBV28 and TRBJ2-7; D is perhaps TRBD1 (6 bases). CDR1 and CDR2 (germline): MDHEN, SYDVKM. This CDR3 contains 13 residues. With 5 bases removed from V and 13 bases from J, the gap between germline ends came to 21 bases. In DNA, the CDR3 is TGTGCCAGCAGTCCTCACGTCGACAGGTTCGGTTACTTC. This sequence encodes CASSPHVDRFGYF.

The chain has TRBV7-2 and TRBJ1-3; no firm D call. This CDR3 region has 14 residues. Looked up from germline, CDR1 is SGHTA and CDR2 is FQGNSA. With 5 bases removed from V and 1 base from J, the gap between germline ends came to 9 bases. The CDR3 region is CASSPTESGNTIYF. In nucleotides, the CDR3 is TGTGCCAGCAGCCCCACGGAGTCTGGAAACACCATATATTTT.

The table lists this clone with a count of one. The chain links TRBV6-1 to TRBJ2-7; 10 positions match TRBD1. The CDR3 runs to 15 residues. CDR1 is MNHNS, CDR2 SASEGT, per germline. V gave up 5 bases and J gave up 4 bases; unmatched junction bases: 8. The CDR3 coding sequence is TGTGCCAGCAGTTCATTTGACAGGGGGCGATACGAGCAGTACTTC. Translating it yields CASSSFDRGRYEQYF.

The gene calls are TRBV7-3 and TRBJ2-7, with D perhaps TRBD1 (6 bases). The CDR3 is 13 amino acids. CDR1 and CDR2 from the germline V gene are SGHTA and FQGTGA. The V gene lost 3 bases and the J gene lost 3 bases, with 9 bases spanning the gap. The CDR3 sequence: CASSFGQNYEQYF. The CDR3 DNA reads as TGTGCCAGCAGCTTTGGACAGAACTACGAGCAGTACTTC.

The chain carries TRBV4-1 and TRBJ2-3; 7 bases map to TRBD1. Germline CDR1 and CDR2: MGHRA and YSYEKL. This CDR3 has 15 amino acids. V lost 6 bases to trimming and J lost 0 bases; unmatched junction nucleotides: 6. The CDR3 DNA is TGCGCCAGCAGACAACAGGGGTTTAGCACAGATACGCAGTATTTT. The encoded protein is CASRQQGFSTDTQYF.

In the case of this clone: This likely came from a read error, as a far larger clone is one base away. Other DNA sequences in the sample encode the same CDR3. The V and J genes are TRBV7-9 and TRBJ2-7; TRBD1 is a possible D gene (6 bases). CDR1 is SEHNR, CDR2 FQNEAQ, per germline (reference sequence). There are 15 residues in the CDR3. V was trimmed by 5 bases and J by 0 bases, leaving 14 bases between them. DNA for the CDR3: TGTGCCAGCAGCCAAGATAGGGGGAGCTCCTACGAGCAGTACTTC. Amino acids: CASSQDRGSSYEQYF.

The table lists this clone with a few counts. The J gene is TRBJ2-7, the V gene TRBV9, with D unresolved. V lost 4 bases, J lost 1 base, and 12 bases lay in between. CDR3 length equals 14 residues. Germline lookup yields CDR1 SGDLS and CDR2 YYNGEE. CDR3 protein: CASSPHWGSYEQYF. The CDR3, as DNA: TGTGCCAGCAGCCCTCATTGGGGTTCCTACGAGCAGTACTTC.

On this clone: Other nucleotide sequences from this sample produce the same CDR3. The rearrangement uses TRBV7-2 and TRBJ2-3; 7 bases map to TRBD1. CDR1 is SGHTA, CDR2 FQGNSA, per germline. After removal of 0 bases from V and 3 bases from J, the junction contained 6 bases not matched to a gene. CDR3 size: 16 residues. Written as DNA, the CDR3 is TGTGCCAGCAGCTTAGCAAGACAGGGTTTAACAGATACGCAGTATTTT. It specifies CASSLARQGLTDTQYF. The whole variable domain, remainder taken from reference TRBV7-2 and TRBJ2-3, is GAGVSQSPSNKVTEKGKDVELRCDPISGHTALYWYRQSLGQGLEFLIYFQGNSAPDKSGLPSDRFSAERTGGSVSTLTIQRTQQEDSAVYLCASSLARQGLTDTQYFGPGTRLTVL.

The chain combines TRBV7-8 with TRBJ1-1; unclear D gene. The CDR3 covers 14 residues. Germline CDR1 is SGHVS and CDR2 is FQNEAQ. Trimming took off 3 bases at V and 2 bases at J, with 10 bases between the two ends. CDR3 in DNA: TGTGCCAGCAGCTTGGGAGGGCTTAACACTGAAGCTTTCTTT. Translated: CASSLGGLNTEAFF.

V is TRBV7-9 and J is TRBJ2-1; the D is unclear. Germline V gives CDR1 SEHNR, CDR2 FQNEAQ (reference sequence). This CDR3 is built from 13 residues. With 6 bases removed from V and 0 bases from J, the gap between germline ends came to 6 bases. CDR3 DNA sequence: TGTGCCAGCAGTCGGAGCTCCTACAATGAGCAGTTCTTC. Translating it yields CASSRSSYNEQFF.

The chain uses TRBV9 and TRBJ2-7; TRBD2 is a possible D gene (7 bases). Between the trimmed V and J ends, which lost 0 bases and 3 bases, there was a span of 13 bases. Germline lookup yields CDR1 SGDLS and CDR2 YYNGEE. The CDR3 length is 15 residues. The CDR3 is CASSVEGGRNYEQYF. Written as DNA, the CDR3 is TGTGCCAGCAGCGTAGAGGGGGGGAGAAACTACGAGCAGTACTTC.

Only one count was recorded for this clone. V gene TRBV5-5 combines with J gene TRBJ1-3; no reliable D call. Looked up from germline, CDR1 is SGHKS and CDR2 is YYEKEE (reference sequence). Trimming pared 2 bases from V and 7 bases from J, leaving 4 bases between. This CDR3 has 11 amino acids. The CDR3 DNA is TGTGCCAGCAGCTTCTCCAACACCATATATTTT. Protein product: CASSFSNTIYF.

The chain couples TRBV6-5 to TRBJ2-5; 7 bases fit TRBD1. TRBJ2-7 explains the end of the DNA better; the J call may be wrong. Germline V lookup: CDR1 MNHEY, CDR2 SVGAGI. The CDR3 spans 14 residues. The CDR3 bases are TGTGCCAGCAGCCCCCGGACAGGTCTAAGCGAGCAGTACTTC. Translation gives CASSPRTGLSEQYF.

The chain employs TRBV7-9 and TRBJ1-5, with unresolved D. The CDR3 runs 13 residues. CDR1 is SEHNR, CDR2 FQNEAQ, per germline (reference sequence). V was pared by 2 bases and J by 4 bases, with 6 bases between. The CDR3 region has the DNA TGTGCCAGCAGCTTAAACCCAAATCAGCCCCAGCATTTT. This sequence encodes CASSLNPNQPQHF.

This clone occurred a few times. This chain joins TRBV9 and TRBJ2-1; no clear D. Germline values: CDR1 SGDLS, CDR2 YYNGEE. Trimming took 3 bases from V and 8 from J, leaving 12 bases between them. The CDR3 loop spans 13 amino acids. The CDR3 sequence is CASSGPTADEQFF. CDR3 sequence (DNA): TGTGCCAGCAGCGGTCCTACGGCTGATGAGCAGTTCTTC.

This clone qualifies as large. V is TRBV29-1 and J is TRBJ1-2, with a possible D match to TRBD1 (5 bases). The CDR3 consists of 14 residues. V gave up 5 bases and J gave up 3 bases, with 16 bases separating them. The germline gives CDR1 SQVTM, CDR2 ANQGSEA. The CDR3 reads CSVTGHPRDYGYTF. DNA of the CDR3: TGCAGCGTTACCGGACACCCTCGAGACTATGGCTACACCTTC.

This rearrangement joins TRBV2 to TRBJ2-7; the D gene is possibly TRBD2 (5 bases). Germline V CDR1 and CDR2: SNHLY, FYNNEI. Trimming removed 7 bases from V and 0 bases from J, with 13 bases in between. This CDR3 has 14 amino acids. The CDR3 coding sequence is TGTGCCAGCACGCAGGAGGCGGCCTCCTACGAGCAGTACTTC. It specifies CASTQEAASYEQYF.